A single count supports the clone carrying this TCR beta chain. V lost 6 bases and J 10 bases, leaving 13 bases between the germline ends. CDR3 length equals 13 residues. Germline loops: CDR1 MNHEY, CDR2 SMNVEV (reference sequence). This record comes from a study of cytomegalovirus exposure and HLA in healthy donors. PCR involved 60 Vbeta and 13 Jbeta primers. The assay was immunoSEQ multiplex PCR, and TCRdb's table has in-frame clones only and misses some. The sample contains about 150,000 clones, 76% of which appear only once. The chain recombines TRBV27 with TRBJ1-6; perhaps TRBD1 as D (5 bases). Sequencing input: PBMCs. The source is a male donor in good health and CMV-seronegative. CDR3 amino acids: CASSRWGDSPLHF. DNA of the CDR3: TGTGCCAGCAGCCGCTGGGGCGACTCACCCCTCCACTTT.